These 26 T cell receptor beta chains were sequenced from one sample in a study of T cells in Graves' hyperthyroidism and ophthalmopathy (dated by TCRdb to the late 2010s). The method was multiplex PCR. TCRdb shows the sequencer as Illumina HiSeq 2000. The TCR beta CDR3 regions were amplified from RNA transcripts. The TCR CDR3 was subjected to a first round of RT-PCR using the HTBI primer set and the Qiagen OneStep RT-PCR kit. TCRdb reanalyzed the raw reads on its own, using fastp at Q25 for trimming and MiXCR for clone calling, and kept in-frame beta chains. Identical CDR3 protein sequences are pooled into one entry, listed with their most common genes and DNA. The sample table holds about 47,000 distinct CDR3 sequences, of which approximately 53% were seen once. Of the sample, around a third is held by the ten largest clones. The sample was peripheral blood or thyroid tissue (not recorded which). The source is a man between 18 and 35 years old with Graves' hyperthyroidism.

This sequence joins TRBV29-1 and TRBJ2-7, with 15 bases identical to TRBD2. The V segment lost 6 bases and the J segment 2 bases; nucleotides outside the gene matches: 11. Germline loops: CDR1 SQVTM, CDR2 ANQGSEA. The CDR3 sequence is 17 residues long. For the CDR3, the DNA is TGCAGCGTGAGGCCCGGGACTAGCGGGGGGTTAACCTACGAGCAGTACTTC. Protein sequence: CSVRPGTSGGLTYEQYF.

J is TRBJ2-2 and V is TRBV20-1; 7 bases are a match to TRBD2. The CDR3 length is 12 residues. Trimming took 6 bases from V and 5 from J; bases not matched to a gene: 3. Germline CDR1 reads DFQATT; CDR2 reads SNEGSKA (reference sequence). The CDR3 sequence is CSAAGGTGELFF. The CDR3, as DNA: TGCAGTGCCGCCGGGGGGACCGGGGAGCTGTTTTTT.

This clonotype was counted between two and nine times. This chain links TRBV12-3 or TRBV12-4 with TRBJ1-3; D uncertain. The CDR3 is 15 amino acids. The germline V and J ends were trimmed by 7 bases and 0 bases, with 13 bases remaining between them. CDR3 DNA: TGTGCCAGCAATTCATACAGAGGCTCTGGAAACACCATATATTTT. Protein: CASNSYRGSGNTIYF.

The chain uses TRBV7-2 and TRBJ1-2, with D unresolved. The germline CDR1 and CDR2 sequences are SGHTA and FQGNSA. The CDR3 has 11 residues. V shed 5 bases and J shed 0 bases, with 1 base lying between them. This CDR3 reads CASSANYGYTF. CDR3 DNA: TGTGCCAGCAGCGCTAACTATGGCTACACCTTC. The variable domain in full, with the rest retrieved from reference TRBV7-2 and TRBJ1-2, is GAGVSQSPSNKVTEKGKDVELRCDPISGHTALYWYRQSLGQGLEFLIYFQGNSAPDKSGLPSDRFSAERTGGSVSTLTIQRTQQEDSAVYLCASSANYGYTFGSGTRLTVV.

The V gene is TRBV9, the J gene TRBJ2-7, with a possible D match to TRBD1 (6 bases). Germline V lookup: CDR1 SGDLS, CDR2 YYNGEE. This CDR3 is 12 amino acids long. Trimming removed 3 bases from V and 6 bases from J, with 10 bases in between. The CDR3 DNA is TGTGCCAGCAGCGAGACAGGACGCGAGCAGTACTTC. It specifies CASSETGREQYF. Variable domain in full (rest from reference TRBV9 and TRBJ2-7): DSGVTQTPKHLITATGQRVTLRCSPRSGDLSVYWYQQSLDQGLQFLIQYYNGEERAKGNILERFSAQQFPDLHSELNLSSLELGDSALYFCASSETGREQYFGPGTRLTVT.

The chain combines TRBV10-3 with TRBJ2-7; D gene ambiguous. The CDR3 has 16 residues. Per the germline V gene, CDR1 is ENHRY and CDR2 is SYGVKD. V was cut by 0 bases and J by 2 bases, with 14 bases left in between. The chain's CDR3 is CAISESTASRTYEQYF. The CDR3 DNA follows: TGTGCCATCAGTGAGTCTACGGCCAGTCGGACCTACGAGCAGTACTTC.

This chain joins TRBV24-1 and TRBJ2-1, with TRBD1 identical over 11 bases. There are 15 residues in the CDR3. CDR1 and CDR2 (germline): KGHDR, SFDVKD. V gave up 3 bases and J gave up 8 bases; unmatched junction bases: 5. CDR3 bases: TGTGCCACCAGTGATGCGGGACAGGGGGGGGATGAGCAGTTCTTC. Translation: CATSDAGQGGDEQFF.

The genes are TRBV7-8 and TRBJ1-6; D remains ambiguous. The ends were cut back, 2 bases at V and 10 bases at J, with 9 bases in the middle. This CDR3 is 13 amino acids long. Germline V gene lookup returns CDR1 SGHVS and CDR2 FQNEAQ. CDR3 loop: CASSLTAGSPLHF. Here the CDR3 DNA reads TGTGCCAGCAGCTTAACGGCAGGCTCACCCCTCCACTTT. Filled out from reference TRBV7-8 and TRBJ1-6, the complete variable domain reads GAGVSQSPRYKVAKRGQDVALRCDPISGHVSLFWYQQALGQGPEFLTYFQNEAQLDKSGLPSDRFFAERPEGSVSTLKIQRTQQEDSAVYLCASSLTAGSPLHFGNGTRLTVT.

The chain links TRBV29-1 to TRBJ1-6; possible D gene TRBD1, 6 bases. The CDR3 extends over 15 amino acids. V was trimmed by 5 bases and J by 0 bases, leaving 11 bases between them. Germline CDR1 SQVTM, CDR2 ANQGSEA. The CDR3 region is CSVTQGDSYNSPLHF. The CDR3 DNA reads TGCAGCGTTACACAGGGAGACTCCTATAATTCACCCCTCCACTTT.

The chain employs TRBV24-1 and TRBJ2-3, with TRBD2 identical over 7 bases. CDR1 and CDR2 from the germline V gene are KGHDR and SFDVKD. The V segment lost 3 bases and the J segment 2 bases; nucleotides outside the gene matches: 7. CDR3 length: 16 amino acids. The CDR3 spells CATSDPGRGITDTQYF. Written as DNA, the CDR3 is TGTGCCACCAGTGATCCAGGGCGGGGGATCACAGATACGCAGTATTTT.

The CDR3 sequence is CASSLRWGEETQYF. CDR3 nucleotide sequence: TGTGCCAGCAGCCTCCGGTGGGGAGAAGAGACCCAGTACTTC. The rearrangement links TRBV9 to TRBJ2-5; D is perhaps TRBD2 (5 bases). The V end lost 4 bases, the J end lost 3 bases, and 13 bases lay between the germline ends. CDR3 length: 14 residues. CDR1 is SGDLS and CDR2 is YYNGEE in the germline V gene.

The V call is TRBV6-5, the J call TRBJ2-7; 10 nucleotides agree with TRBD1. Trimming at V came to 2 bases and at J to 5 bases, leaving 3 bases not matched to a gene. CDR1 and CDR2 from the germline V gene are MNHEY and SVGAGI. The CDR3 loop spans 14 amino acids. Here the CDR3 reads CASSYGTGDHEQYF. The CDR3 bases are TGTGCCAGCAGTTACGGGACAGGGGACCACGAGCAGTACTTC.

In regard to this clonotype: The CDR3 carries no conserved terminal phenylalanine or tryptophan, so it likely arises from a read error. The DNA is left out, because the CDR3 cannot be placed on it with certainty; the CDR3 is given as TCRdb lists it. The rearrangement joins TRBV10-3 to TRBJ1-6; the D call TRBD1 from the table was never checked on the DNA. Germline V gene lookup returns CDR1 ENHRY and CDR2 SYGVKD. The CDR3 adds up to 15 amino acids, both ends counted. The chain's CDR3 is CAIRQASSYNSPLQD.

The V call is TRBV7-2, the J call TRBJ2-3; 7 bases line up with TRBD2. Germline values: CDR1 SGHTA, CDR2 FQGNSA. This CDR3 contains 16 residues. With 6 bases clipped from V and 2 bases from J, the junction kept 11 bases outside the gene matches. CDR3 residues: CASSPTFAGDTDTQYF. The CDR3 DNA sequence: TGTGCCAGCAGTCCCACCTTTGCGGGGGACACAGATACGCAGTATTTT.

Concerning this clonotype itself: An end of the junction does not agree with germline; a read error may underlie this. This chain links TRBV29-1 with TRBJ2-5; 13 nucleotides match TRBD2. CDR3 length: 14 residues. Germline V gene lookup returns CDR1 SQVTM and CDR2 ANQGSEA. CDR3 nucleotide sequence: TGCAGCGTCCGGACTAGCGGGGGACTGTACGAGCAGAACTTC. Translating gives CSVRTSGGLYEQNF. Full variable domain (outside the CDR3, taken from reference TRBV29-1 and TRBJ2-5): SAVISQKPSRDICQRGTSLTIQCQVDSQVTMMFWYRQQPGQSLTLIATANQGSEATYESGFVIDKFPISRPNLTFSTLTVSNMSPEDSSIYLCSVRTSGGLYEQNFGPGTRLLVL.

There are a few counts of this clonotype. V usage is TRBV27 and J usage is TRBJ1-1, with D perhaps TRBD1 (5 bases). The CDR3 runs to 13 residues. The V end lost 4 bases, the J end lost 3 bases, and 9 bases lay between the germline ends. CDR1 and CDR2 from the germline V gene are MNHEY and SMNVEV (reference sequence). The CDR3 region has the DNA TGTGCCAGCAGTTGTTTGGGGGACACTGAAGCTTTCTTT. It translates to CASSCLGDTEAFF.

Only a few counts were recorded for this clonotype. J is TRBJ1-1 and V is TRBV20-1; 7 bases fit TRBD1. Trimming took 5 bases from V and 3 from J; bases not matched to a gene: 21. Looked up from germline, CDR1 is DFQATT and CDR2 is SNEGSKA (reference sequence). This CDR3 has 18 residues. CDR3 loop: CSAFQRQGTWFSDTEAFF. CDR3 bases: TGCAGTGCTTTCCAGAGACAGGGAACTTGGTTTTCGGACACTGAAGCTTTCTTT.

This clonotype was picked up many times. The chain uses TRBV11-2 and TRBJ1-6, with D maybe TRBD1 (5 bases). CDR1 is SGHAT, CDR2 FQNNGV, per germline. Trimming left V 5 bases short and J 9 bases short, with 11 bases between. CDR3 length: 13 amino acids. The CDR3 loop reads CASSRGVASPLHF. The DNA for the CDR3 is TGTGCCAGCAGCCGGGGGGTTGCTTCACCCCTCCACTTT.

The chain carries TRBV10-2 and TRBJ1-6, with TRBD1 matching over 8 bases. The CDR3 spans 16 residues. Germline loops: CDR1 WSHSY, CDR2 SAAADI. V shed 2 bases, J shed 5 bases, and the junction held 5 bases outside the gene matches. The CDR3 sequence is CASSEPDRADNSPLHF. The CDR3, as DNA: TGCGCCAGCAGTGAGCCGGACAGGGCAGATAATTCACCCCTCCACTTT.

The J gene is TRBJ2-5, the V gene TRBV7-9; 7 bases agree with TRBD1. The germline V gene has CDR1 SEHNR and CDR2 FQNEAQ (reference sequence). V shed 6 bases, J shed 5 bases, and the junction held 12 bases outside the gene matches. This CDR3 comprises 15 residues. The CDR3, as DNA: TGTGCCAGCAGTCCCCGGACAGGCCCCGGGGAGACCCAGTACTTC. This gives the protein CASSPRTGPGETQYF. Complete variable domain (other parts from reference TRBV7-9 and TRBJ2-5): DTGVSQNPRHKITKRGQNVTFRCDPISEHNRLYWYRQTLGQGPEFLTYFQNEAQLEKSRLLSDRFSAERPKGSFSTLEIQRTEQGDSAMYLCASSPRTGPGETQYFGPGTRLLVL.

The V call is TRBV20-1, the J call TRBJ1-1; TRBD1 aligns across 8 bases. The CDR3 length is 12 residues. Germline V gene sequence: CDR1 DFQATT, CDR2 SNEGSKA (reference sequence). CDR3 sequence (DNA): TGCCGATCGGACAGGGCGAACACTGAAGCTTTCTTT. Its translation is CRSDRANTEAFF.

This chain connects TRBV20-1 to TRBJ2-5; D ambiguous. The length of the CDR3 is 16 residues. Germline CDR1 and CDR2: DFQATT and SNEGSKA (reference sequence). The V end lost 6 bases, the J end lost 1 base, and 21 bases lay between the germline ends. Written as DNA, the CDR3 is TGCAGTGCCAGCAGTTTAAATTCGGCAGCCCAAGAGACCCAGTACTTC. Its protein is CSASSLNSAAQETQYF.

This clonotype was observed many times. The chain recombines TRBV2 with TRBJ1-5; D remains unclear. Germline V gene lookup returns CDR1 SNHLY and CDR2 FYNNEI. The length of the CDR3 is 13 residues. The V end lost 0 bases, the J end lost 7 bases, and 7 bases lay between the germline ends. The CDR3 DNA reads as TGTGCCAGCAGTGAAGCTGGGCAACAGCCCCAGCATTTT. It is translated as CASSEAGQQPQHF.

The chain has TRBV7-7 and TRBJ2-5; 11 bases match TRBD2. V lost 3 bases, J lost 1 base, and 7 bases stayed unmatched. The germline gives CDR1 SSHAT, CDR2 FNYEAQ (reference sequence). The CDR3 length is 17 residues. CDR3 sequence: CASSFPFSGGAQETQYF. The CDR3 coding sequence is TGTGCCAGCAGCTTCCCGTTTAGCGGGGGGGCCCAAGAGACCCAGTACTTC.

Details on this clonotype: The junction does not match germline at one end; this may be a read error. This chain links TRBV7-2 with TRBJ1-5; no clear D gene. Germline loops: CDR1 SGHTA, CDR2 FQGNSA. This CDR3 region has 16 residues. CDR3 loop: CASSQASDLIFPPQHF. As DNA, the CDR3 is TGCGCCAGCAGCCAAGCCTCGGATCTTATCTTTCCGCCCCAGCATTTT.

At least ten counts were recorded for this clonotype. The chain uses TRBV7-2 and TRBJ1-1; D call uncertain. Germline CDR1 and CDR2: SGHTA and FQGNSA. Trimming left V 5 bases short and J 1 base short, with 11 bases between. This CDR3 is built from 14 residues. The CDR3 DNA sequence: TGTGCCAGCAGCCAAATCTTATCGAACACTGAAGCTTTCTTT. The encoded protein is CASSQILSNTEAFF.